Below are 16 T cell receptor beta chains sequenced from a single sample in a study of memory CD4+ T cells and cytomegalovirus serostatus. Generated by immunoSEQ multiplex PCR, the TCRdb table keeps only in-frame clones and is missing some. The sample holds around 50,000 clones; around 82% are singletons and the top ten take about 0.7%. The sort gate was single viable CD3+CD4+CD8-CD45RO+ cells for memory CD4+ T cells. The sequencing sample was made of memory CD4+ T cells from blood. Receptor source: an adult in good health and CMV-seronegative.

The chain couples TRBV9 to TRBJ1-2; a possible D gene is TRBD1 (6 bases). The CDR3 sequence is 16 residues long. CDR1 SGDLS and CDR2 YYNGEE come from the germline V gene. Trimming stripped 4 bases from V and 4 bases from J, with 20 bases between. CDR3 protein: CASSITATGSSYGYTF. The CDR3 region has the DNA TGTGCCAGCAGCATCACCGCCACAGGGTCGAGCTATGGCTACACCTTC.

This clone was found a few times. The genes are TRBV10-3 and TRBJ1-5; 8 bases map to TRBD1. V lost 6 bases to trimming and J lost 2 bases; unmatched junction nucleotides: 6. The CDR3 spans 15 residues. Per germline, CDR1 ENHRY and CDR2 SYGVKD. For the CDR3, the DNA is TGTGCCATCAGCCCGTCAGGGGGCGGCAATCAGCCCCAGCATTTT. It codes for CAISPSGGGNQPQHF.

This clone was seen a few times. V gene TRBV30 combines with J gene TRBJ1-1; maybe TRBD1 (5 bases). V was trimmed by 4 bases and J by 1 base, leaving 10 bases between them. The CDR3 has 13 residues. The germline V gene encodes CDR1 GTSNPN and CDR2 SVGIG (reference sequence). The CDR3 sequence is CAWKGQANTEAFF. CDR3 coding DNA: TGTGCCTGGAAGGGGCAGGCGAACACTGAAGCTTTCTTT.

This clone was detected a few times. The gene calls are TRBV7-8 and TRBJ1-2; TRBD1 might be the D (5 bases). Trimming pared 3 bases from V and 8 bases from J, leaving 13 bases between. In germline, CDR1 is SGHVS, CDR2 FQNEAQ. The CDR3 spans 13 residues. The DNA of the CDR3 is TGTGCCAGCAGCTTGGGGCCCTATAGCGGCTACACCTTC. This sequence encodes CASSLGPYSGYTF.

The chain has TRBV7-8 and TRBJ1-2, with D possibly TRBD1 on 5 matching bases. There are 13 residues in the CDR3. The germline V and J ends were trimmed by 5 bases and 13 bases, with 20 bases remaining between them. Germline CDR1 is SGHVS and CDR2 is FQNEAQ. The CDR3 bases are TGTGCCAGCAGCCTCCGGGACGGCGCTGAGGGCACCTTC. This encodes CASSLRDGAEGTF.

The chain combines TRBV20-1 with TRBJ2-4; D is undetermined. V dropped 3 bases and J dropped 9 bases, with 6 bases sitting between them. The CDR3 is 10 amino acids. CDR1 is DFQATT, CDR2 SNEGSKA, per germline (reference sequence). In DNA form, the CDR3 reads TGCAGTGCTAGCTATGGCATTCAGTACTTC. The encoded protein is CSASYGIQYF.

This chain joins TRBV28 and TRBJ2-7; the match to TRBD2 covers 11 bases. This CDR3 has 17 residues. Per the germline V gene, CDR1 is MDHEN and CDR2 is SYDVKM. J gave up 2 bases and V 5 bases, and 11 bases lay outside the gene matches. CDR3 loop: CASSQIAGGVGTYEQYF. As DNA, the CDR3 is TGTGCCAGCAGTCAAATAGCGGGAGGGGTTGGGACCTACGAGCAGTACTTC.

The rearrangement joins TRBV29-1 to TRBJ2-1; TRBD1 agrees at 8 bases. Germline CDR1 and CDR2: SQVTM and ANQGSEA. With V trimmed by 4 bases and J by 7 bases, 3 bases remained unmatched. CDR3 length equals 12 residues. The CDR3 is CSVVTGVNEQFF. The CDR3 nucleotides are TGCAGCGTTGTGACAGGGGTGAATGAGCAGTTCTTC.

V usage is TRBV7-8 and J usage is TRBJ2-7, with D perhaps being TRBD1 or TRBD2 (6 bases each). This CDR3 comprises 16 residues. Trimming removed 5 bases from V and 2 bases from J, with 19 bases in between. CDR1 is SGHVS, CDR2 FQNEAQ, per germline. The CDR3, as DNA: TGTGCCAGCAGCGCCGACTTGGGGGGCGTTGCCTACGAGCAGTACTTC. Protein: CASSADLGGVAYEQYF.

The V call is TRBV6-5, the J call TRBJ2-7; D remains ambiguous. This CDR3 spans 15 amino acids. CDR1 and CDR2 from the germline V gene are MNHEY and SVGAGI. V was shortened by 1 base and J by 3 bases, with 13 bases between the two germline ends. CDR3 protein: CASSYYRAGLYEQYF. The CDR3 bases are TGTGCCAGCAGTTACTACCGGGCCGGTCTCTACGAGCAGTACTTC.

CDR3 loop: CAWSLETSGAGELFF. The CDR3 coding sequence is TGTGCCTGGAGCCTGGAGACTAGCGGGGCCGGGGAGCTGTTTTTT. The genes are TRBV30 and TRBJ2-2; 11 bases fit TRBD2. J was trimmed by 6 bases and V by 3 bases; bases with no gene match: 6. CDR3 size: 15 residues. Germline V gene lookup returns CDR1 GTSNPN and CDR2 SVGIG (reference sequence).

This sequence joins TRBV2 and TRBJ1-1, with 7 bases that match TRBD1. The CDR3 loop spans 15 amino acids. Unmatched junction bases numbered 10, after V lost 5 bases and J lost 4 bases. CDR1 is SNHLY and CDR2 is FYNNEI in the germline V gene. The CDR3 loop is CASSSRTGEGTEAFF. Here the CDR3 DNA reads TGTGCCAGCAGTTCGCGAACAGGGGAGGGCACTGAAGCTTTCTTT.

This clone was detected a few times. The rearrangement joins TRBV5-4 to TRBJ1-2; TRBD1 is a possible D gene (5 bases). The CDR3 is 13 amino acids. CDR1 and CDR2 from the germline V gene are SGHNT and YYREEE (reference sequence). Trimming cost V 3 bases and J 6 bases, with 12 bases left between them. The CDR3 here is CASSSVWGDGYTF. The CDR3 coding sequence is TGTGCCAGCAGCTCGGTTTGGGGGGATGGCTACACCTTC.

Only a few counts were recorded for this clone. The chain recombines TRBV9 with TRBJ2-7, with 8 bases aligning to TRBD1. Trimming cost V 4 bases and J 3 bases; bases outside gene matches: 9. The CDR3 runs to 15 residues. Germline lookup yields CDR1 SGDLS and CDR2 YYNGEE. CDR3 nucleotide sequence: TGTGCCAGCAGCTTAGGACAGGGTCGGGACTACGAGCAGTACTTC. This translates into CASSLGQGRDYEQYF.

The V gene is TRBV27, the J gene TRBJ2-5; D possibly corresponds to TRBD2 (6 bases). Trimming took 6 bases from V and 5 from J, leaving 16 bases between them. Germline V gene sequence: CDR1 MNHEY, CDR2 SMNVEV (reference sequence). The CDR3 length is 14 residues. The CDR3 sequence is CASRTVGGGETQYF. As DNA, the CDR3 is TGTGCCAGCAGGACCGTGGGAGGAGGGGAGACCCAGTACTTC.

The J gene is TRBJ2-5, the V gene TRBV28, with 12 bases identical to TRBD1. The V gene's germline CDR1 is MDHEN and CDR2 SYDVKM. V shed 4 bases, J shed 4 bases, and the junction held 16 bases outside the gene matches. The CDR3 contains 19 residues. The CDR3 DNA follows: TGTGCCAGCAGTTCGGCCATTCTCCCGGGACAGGGGGCAGGAGAGACCCAGTACTTC. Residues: CASSSAILPGQGAGETQYF.